This is a list of T cell receptor beta chains from one sample in a study of graft-versus-host responses after intestinal transplantation. Some clones are missing from TCRdb's copy, which holds only in-frame ones; the method was immunoSEQ multiplex PCR. The sample carries tens of thousands of clones, around 92% recorded once. The sequences come from PBMCs, collected about 37 weeks after intestinal transplant. The source of these receptors is a human patient who received an intestinal transplant, so some T cells may come from the graft donor. Each CDR3 is given with its conserved first and last residue. The order of the fields is J gene, V gene, clone size, D gene, CDR3 DNA, CDR3 protein. The D gene is left open where the match is weak. A clone size is listed for some rows: how often the clone was seen (once, few, many), or a class if it is expanded.

j_gene: TRBJ2-5
v_gene: TRBV6-6
abundance: .
d_gene: .
CDR3nt: TGTGCCACTAGAACCGGGAATCAAGAGACCCAGTACTTC
CDR3aa: CATRTGNQETQYF

j_gene: TRBJ2-7
v_gene: TRBV6-5
abundance: .
d_gene: .
CDR3nt: TGTGCCAGCAGCTCCCCTGGGAGGCCCTACGAGCAGTACTTC
CDR3aa: CASSSPGRPYEQYF

j_gene: TRBJ2-1
v_gene: TRBV27
abundance: .
d_gene: TRBD2
CDR3nt: TGTGCCAGCAGTTCTAGCGGGAGGGCCCTCAGGCCGGACAATGAGCAGTTCTTC
CDR3aa: CASSSSGRALRPDNEQFF

j_gene: TRBJ2-7
v_gene: TRBV10-3
abundance: .
d_gene: TRBD2
CDR3nt: TGTGCCATCACTCCTAGCGGGAGTTTCCACGAGCAGTACTTC
CDR3aa: CAITPSGSFHEQYF

j_gene: TRBJ2-3
v_gene: TRBV5-1
abundance: .
d_gene: .
CDR3nt: TGCGCCACCGCCTCCAACCCGAGCACAGATACGCAGTATTTT
CDR3aa: CATASNPSTDTQYF

j_gene: TRBJ1-1
v_gene: TRBV4-1
abundance: .
d_gene: .
CDR3nt: TGCGCCAGCACCATTGAGGGAGGGTCGGCTGAAGCTTTCTTT
CDR3aa: CASTIEGGSAEAFF

j_gene: TRBJ1-1
v_gene: TRBV4-2
abundance: .
d_gene: .
CDR3nt: TGTGCCAGCAGCCAAGCGGGCTTTGGGAACACTGAAGCTTTCTTT
CDR3aa: CASSQAGFGNTEAFF

j_gene: TRBJ2-2
v_gene: TRBV6-5
abundance: .
d_gene: .
CDR3nt: TGTGCCAGCAAGGGAACGAACACCGGGGAGCTGTTTTTT
CDR3aa: CASKGTNTGELFF

j_gene: TRBJ2-2
v_gene: TRBV12-5
abundance: .
d_gene: TRBD1
CDR3nt: TGTGCTAGTGGTTTATACTCCCCGCAACAGGGGACCGGGGAGCTGTTTTTT
CDR3aa: CASGLYSPQQGTGELFF

j_gene: TRBJ2-4
v_gene: TRBV18
abundance: .
d_gene: .
CDR3nt: TGTGCCAGCTCACCACCCGCCGCCACAGGGATGGAAGCAAACATTCAGTACTTC
CDR3aa: CASSPPAATGMEANIQYF

j_gene: TRBJ2-1
v_gene: TRBV7-9
abundance: .
d_gene: .
CDR3nt: TGTGCCAGCAGCTTAGCGGTTAGCTCCTACAATGAGCAGTTCTTC
CDR3aa: CASSLAVSSYNEQFF

j_gene: TRBJ2-1
v_gene: TRBV30
abundance: .
d_gene: .
CDR3nt: TGTGCCTGGACCCTTGGGGTCTCCTACAATGAGCAGTTCTTC
CDR3aa: CAWTLGVSYNEQFF

j_gene: TRBJ2-2
v_gene: TRBV21-1
abundance: once
d_gene: .
CDR3nt: TGTGCCAGCAGCAAAAGCGGGAGGTCCCAAGCGAACACCGGGGAGCTGTTTTTT
CDR3aa: CASSKSGRSQANTGELFF

j_gene: TRBJ2-1
v_gene: TRBV7-9
abundance: medium-sized
d_gene: TRBD2
CDR3nt: TGTGCCAGCAGCGGGGGGGACTCGAGCTCCTACAATGAGCAGTTCTTC
CDR3aa: CASSGGDSSSYNEQFF

j_gene: TRBJ1-2
v_gene: TRBV5-1
abundance: .
d_gene: TRBD1
CDR3nt: TGCGCCAGCAGCCCTGGGGACAGGGAAGTTCGTGGCTACACCTTC
CDR3aa: CASSPGDREVRGYTF

j_gene: TRBJ2-1
v_gene: TRBV2
abundance: once
d_gene: .
CDR3nt: TGTGCCAGCAGTAAGAGCGGAGGCCCCTACAATGAGCAGTTCTTC
CDR3aa: CASSKSGGPYNEQFF

j_gene: TRBJ2-1
v_gene: TRBV2
abundance: few
d_gene: .
CDR3nt: TGTGCCAGCAGTAATTCGCGGGATCAAACCTACAATGAGCAGTTCTTC
CDR3aa: CASSNSRDQTYNEQFF

j_gene: TRBJ1-1
v_gene: TRBV7-3
abundance: .
d_gene: .
CDR3nt: TGTGCCAGCAGTTCTGCCACTCGGAGAGAGCTATGCACTGAAGCTTTCTTT
CDR3aa: CASSSATRRELCTEAFF

j_gene: TRBJ2-4
v_gene: TRBV27
abundance: once
d_gene: TRBD2
CDR3nt: TGTGCCAGCAGTCCAGCGCCCTGGGCTAGCGGGAGGGGAGGGGCCAAAAACATTCAGTACTTC
CDR3aa: CASSPAPWASGRGGAKNIQYF

j_gene: TRBJ2-7
v_gene: TRBV18
abundance: .
d_gene: .
CDR3nt: TGTGCCAGCTCACCATTACCGGGCTCCTACGAGCAGTACTTC
CDR3aa: CASSPLPGSYEQYF

j_gene: TRBJ2-1
v_gene: TRBV23-1
abundance: .
d_gene: .
CDR3nt: TGCGCCAGCAGTCAATCCCACCGGGGAGTTTACAATGAGCAGTTCTTC
CDR3aa: CASSQSHRGVYNEQFF

j_gene: TRBJ1-1
v_gene: TRBV2
abundance: .
d_gene: .
CDR3nt: TGTGCCAGTACGACCTTTGAAGCTTTCTTT
CDR3aa: CASTTFEAFF

j_gene: TRBJ1-5
v_gene: TRBV2
abundance: .
d_gene: TRBD1
CDR3nt: TGTGCCAGCAGTGGGGGGACAGGGGGTCAGCCCCAGCATTTT
CDR3aa: CASSGGTGGQPQHF

j_gene: TRBJ2-1
v_gene: TRBV27
abundance: .
d_gene: TRBD1
CDR3nt: TGTGCCAGCAGTTGGACAGGGTTGTTGGAGCAGTTCTTC
CDR3aa: CASSWTGLLEQFF

j_gene: TRBJ2-1
v_gene: TRBV19
abundance: .
d_gene: TRBD2
CDR3nt: TGTGCCAGTAGTATGGCGGGAGGATGGAATGAGCAGTTCTTC
CDR3aa: CASSMAGGWNEQFF

j_gene: TRBJ2-2
v_gene: TRBV7-6
abundance: .
d_gene: .
CDR3nt: TGTGCCAGCAGCCGCACCGGGGAGCTGTTTTTT
CDR3aa: CASSRTGELFF

j_gene: TRBJ2-7
v_gene: TRBV28
abundance: once
d_gene: TRBD2
CDR3nt: TGTGCCAGCACCTTAGGGACTAGCGGGAACTCCTACGAGCAGTACTTC
CDR3aa: CASTLGTSGNSYEQYF

j_gene: TRBJ2-6
v_gene: TRBV7-8
abundance: few
d_gene: .
CDR3nt: TGTGCCAGCAGCTTAGTTAGCGGAGGGTACTCTGGGGCCAACGTCCTGACTTTC
CDR3aa: CASSLVSGGYSGANVLTF

j_gene: TRBJ2-7
v_gene: TRBV6-1
abundance: once
d_gene: .
CDR3nt: TGTGCCAGCAGCGAACCCCTTAAAGGAGTCTACGAGCAGTACTTC
CDR3aa: CASSEPLKGVYEQYF

j_gene: TRBJ1-2
v_gene: TRBV30
abundance: few
d_gene: .
CDR3nt: TGTGCCTGGAGAGACTTGACGGAATATGGCTACACCTTC
CDR3aa: CAWRDLTEYGYTF

j_gene: TRBJ2-7
v_gene: TRBV27
abundance: .
d_gene: TRBD1
CDR3nt: TGTGCCAGCAGTCCTCGTTCGACAGGGAGCTCCTACGAGCAGTACTTC
CDR3aa: CASSPRSTGSSYEQYF

j_gene: TRBJ2-7
v_gene: TRBV7-2
abundance: .
d_gene: TRBD2
CDR3nt: TGTGCCAGCAGTTCAAGCGGGAGGTACGAGCAGTACTTC
CDR3aa: CASSSSGRYEQYF

j_gene: TRBJ2-5
v_gene: TRBV4-1
abundance: .
d_gene: TRBD2
CDR3nt: TGCGCCAGCAGCCAAGGTCAGCGGGAGCAAGAGACCCAGTACTTC
CDR3aa: CASSQGQREQETQYF

j_gene: TRBJ1-1
v_gene: TRBV6-6
abundance: large
d_gene: .
CDR3nt: TGTGCCAGCAGTTACCCTCAGGGTAAGAACACTGAAGCTTTCTTT
CDR3aa: CASSYPQGKNTEAFF

j_gene: TRBJ2-5
v_gene: TRBV5-1
abundance: once
d_gene: .
CDR3nt: TGCGCCAGCAGCTTACAGGGTTTTGGTTCAGAGACCCAGTACTTC
CDR3aa: CASSLQGFGSETQYF

j_gene: TRBJ1-6
v_gene: TRBV10-2
abundance: .
d_gene: .
CDR3nt: TGCGCCAGCAGTGAGCAGGGGTCCTTAATACTGAATTCACCCCTCCACTTT
CDR3aa: CASSEQGSLILNSPLHF

j_gene: TRBJ1-2
v_gene: TRBV7-2
abundance: .
d_gene: .
CDR3nt: TGTGCCAGCAGCTTAAGAGAGGGTTATATCCGCCACGAACCTTATGGCTACACCTTC
CDR3aa: CASSLREGYIRHEPYGYTF